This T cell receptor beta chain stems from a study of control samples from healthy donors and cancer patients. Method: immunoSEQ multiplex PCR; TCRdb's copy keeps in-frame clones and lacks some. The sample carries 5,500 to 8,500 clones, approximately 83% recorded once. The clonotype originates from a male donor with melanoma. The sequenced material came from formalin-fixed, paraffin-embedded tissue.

The DNA of the CDR3 is TGTGCCTGGAGTGACGCCTCTGGGACTATTAATTCACCCCTCCACTTT. Translated: CAWSDASGTINSPLHF. The chain couples TRBV30 to TRBJ1-6; maybe TRBD1 (5 bases). The CDR3 totals 16 residues. CDR1 and CDR2 from the germline V gene are GTSNPN and SVGIG (reference sequence). Trimming cost V 1 base and J 6 bases, with 16 bases left between them.